This T cell receptor beta chain was identified in a study of blood T cell repertoires in COVID-19. Overall study context: Italy, Spain and the United States were the sources of the convalescent and acute COVID-19 samples. The analysed material was cDNA or gDNA that came from T cells, B-cell-depleted T cells, or PBMCs.

As originally analysed: Amplified reference gene primers provided the basis for estimating nucleated cell counts. Sequencing was performed with immunoSEQ multiplex PCR; in TCRdb, only in-frame clones are kept and a portion is missing. V and J calls and clone size come straight from that table; D and trimming were deduced from the DNA. Of around 190,000 clones detected, roughly 84% appear once; the ten largest clones hold roughly a sixth. The CDR3 totals 15 residues. CDR1 is SGHAT, CDR2 FQNNGV, per germline. The V and J ends lost 7 bases and 3 bases, in that order; junction bases with no gene match: 11. Seattle cases were enrolled at active infection and followed longitudinally.

This chain links TRBV11-2 with TRBJ2-7, with TRBD1 matching over 8 bases. This sequence was found in a man aged 45-65 years with COVID-19, enrolled during active disease. The sequencing input was peripheral blood. In nucleotides, the CDR3 is TGTGCCAGCACCCGCGCCCTCGGACAGGGCTACGAGCAGTACTTC. Translation gives CASTRALGQGYEQYF. Looking up the rest from reference TRBV11-2 and TRBJ2-7 gives the full variable domain: EAGVAQSPRYKIIEKRQSVAFWCNPISGHATLYWYQQILGQGPKLLIQFQNNGVVDDSQLPKDRFSAERLKGVDSTLKIQPAKLEDSAVYLCASTRALGQGYEQYFGPGTRLTVT.